The 20 T cell receptor beta chains in this list originate from one sample, sequenced in a study of T cells after yellow fever vaccination. TCRdb fed the 5' RACE reads into MiXCR, producing one record per CDR3 protein. The table includes around 47,000 distinct CDR3 sequences, 6% to 7% detected once. Sequences were derived from CD8+ T cells not binding an NS4B(214-222) dextramer, sorted from PBMCs, sampled 45 days after the yellow fever booster vaccination. All receptors derive from a young man who received the YFV17D yellow fever vaccine.

This clonotype was counted at least ten times. Here the CDR3 reads CSPLAVPRVSYEQYF. The DNA for the CDR3 is TGCAGTCCTCTAGCGGTCCCCAGGGTGAGCTACGAGCAGTACTTC. This chain uses TRBV20-1 with TRBJ2-7; TRBD2 matches 7 bases. This CDR3 comprises 15 residues. The V segment lost 8 bases and the J segment 3 bases; nucleotides outside the gene matches: 16. CDR1 is DFQATT, CDR2 SNEGSKA, per germline (reference sequence).

Note on this clonotype: Possible read error: a much larger clone is one base away. The genes are TRBV27 and TRBJ2-7; the D gene is possibly TRBD1 (6 bases). The V and J ends lost 5 bases and 4 bases respectively, with 15 bases between them. This CDR3 comprises 14 residues. Germline CDR1 is MNHEY and CDR2 is SMNVEV (reference sequence). CDR3 residues: CASSHAGVAYEQYF. For the CDR3, the DNA is TGTGCCAGCAGTCACGCAGGGGTCGCGTACGAGCAGTACTTC.

In this sample, this clonotype is medium-sized. The chain couples TRBV6-5 to TRBJ2-2; 9 nucleotides line up with TRBD1. Germline CDR1 reads MNHEY; CDR2 reads SVGAGI. J gave up 3 bases and V 7 bases, and 3 bases lay outside the gene matches. The CDR3 runs to 14 residues. The CDR3 sequence: CASTWDRDTGELFF. The CDR3, as DNA: TGTGCCAGCACCTGGGACAGGGACACCGGGGAGCTGTTTTTT.

The chain recombines TRBV19 with TRBJ1-2; 8 positions agree with TRBD1. CDR3 length: 15 residues. The germline V gene has CDR1 LNHDA and CDR2 SQIVND (reference sequence). Trimming removed 5 bases from V and 3 bases from J; junction bases left unmatched: 8. CDR3 DNA: TGTGCCAGTAGTCCGCGGACAGGGTATCACTATGGCTACACCTTC. It translates to CASSPRTGYHYGYTF.

This clonotype was observed at least ten times. J is TRBJ2-1 and V is TRBV27; 9 bases map to TRBD1. Trimming at V came to 1 base and at J to 4 bases, leaving 14 bases not matched to a gene. The CDR3 has 19 amino acids. Germline lookup yields CDR1 MNHEY and CDR2 SMNVEV (reference sequence). The CDR3 spells CASSLLQGASQPIYNEQFF. The CDR3, as DNA: TGTGCCAGCAGTTTATTACAGGGGGCCTCCCAACCGATATACAATGAGCAGTTCTTC.

This clonotype turned up a few times. The chain employs TRBV5-5 and TRBJ2-7, with D hard to call. Germline CDR1 is SGHKS and CDR2 is YYEKEE (reference sequence). V shed 0 bases and J shed 0 bases, with 13 bases lying between them. The CDR3 is 16 residues long. This CDR3 is CASSLAPSPGSYEQYF. The CDR3 coding sequence is TGTGCCAGCAGCTTGGCCCCCAGCCCCGGCTCCTACGAGCAGTACTTC.

This clonotype was seen at least ten times. V gene TRBV5-6 combines with J gene TRBJ2-3; 11 positions agree with TRBD2. The germline gives CDR1 SGHDT, CDR2 YYEEEE. The CDR3 has 17 amino acids. V dropped 0 bases and J dropped 4; count of bases not matched to a gene: 7. CDR3 nucleotide sequence: TGTGCCAGCAGCTTGGCCGAACTAGCGGGAGTGGCAGATACGCAGTATTTT. Its protein product is CASSLAELAGVADTQYF.

In its sample, this clonotype was seen many times. This rearrangement joins TRBV11-2 to TRBJ2-1; TRBD2 agrees at 11 bases. The CDR3 loop spans 15 amino acids. Germline V gene lookup returns CDR1 SGHAT and CDR2 FQNNGV. V shed 1 base and J 8 bases; nucleotides not matched to a gene: 4. CDR3 DNA sequence: TGTGCCAGCAGCTTAGGACTAGCGGGATCCCATGAGCAGTTCTTC. Its translation is CASSLGLAGSHEQFF.

This clonotype was seen many times. V usage is TRBV19 and J usage is TRBJ2-1; 13 bases align to TRBD2. This CDR3 region has 19 residues. The germline V gene has CDR1 LNHDA and CDR2 SQIVND (reference sequence). V shed 7 bases, J shed 8 bases, and the junction held 20 bases outside the gene matches. The CDR3 region is CASNPRVSRGLAGVDEQFF. The CDR3 region has the DNA TGTGCCAGTAACCCCAGGGTTTCGAGAGGACTAGCGGGAGTTGATGAGCAGTTCTTC.

This clonotype has at least ten counts. The CDR3 spells CASSPGPGSSYEQYF. The CDR3 nucleotides are TGTGCCAGCAGTCCCGGACCGGGGAGCTCCTACGAGCAGTACTTC. The chain uses TRBV27 and TRBJ2-7; D perhaps matches TRBD2 (5 bases). Trimming removed 5 bases from V and 0 bases from J, with 14 bases in between. The length of the CDR3 is 15 residues. CDR1 is MNHEY, CDR2 SMNVEV, per germline (reference sequence).

The chain has TRBV20-1 and TRBJ2-3, with D tentatively TRBD1 or TRBD2 (6 bases each). Trimming removed 3 bases at V and 8 bases at J, with 21 bases between. Germline assignment: CDR1 DFQATT and CDR2 SNEGSKA (reference sequence). There are 15 residues in the CDR3. The CDR3 reads CSASSGGLGQLTQYF. CDR3 in DNA: TGCAGTGCTAGCTCCGGGGGACTCGGACAGCTTACGCAGTATTTT.

This clonotype has at least ten counts. The chain combines TRBV15 with TRBJ1-1; D is uncertain. The length of the CDR3 is 12 residues. Germline assignment: CDR1 LNHNV and CDR2 YYDKDF (reference sequence). Trimming removed 0 bases from V and 6 bases from J, with 5 bases in between. CDR3 coding DNA: TGTGCCACCAGCAGAGATCAGCCTGAAGCTTTCTTT. It translates to CATSRDQPEAFF.

Worth noting for this clonotype: A read error is possible here, since a much larger clone lies one base away. This chain connects TRBV29-1 to TRBJ1-1, with unresolved D. The CDR3 runs 11 residues. CDR1 SQVTM and CDR2 ANQGSEA come from the germline V gene. The ends were cut back, 5 bases at V and 11 bases at J, with 15 bases in the middle. CDR3 region: CSVPGMAGAFF. The CDR3, as DNA: TGCAGCGTTCCAGGCATGGCCGGCGCTTTCTTT. The variable domain in full, with the rest retrieved from reference TRBV29-1 and TRBJ1-1, is SAVISQKPSRDICQRGTSLTIQCQVDSQVTMMFWYRQQPGQSLTLIATANQGSEATYESGFVIDKFPISRPNLTFSTLTVSNMSPEDSSIYLCSVPGMAGAFFGQGTRLTVV.

At least ten counts were recorded for this clonotype. The chain employs TRBV11-3 and TRBJ2-7; D gene uncertain. V shed 0 bases and J shed 2 bases, with 5 bases lying between them. Germline CDR1 SGHNT, CDR2 YENEEA. The CDR3 extends over 13 amino acids. The CDR3 nucleotides are TGTGCCAGCAGCTTAGATGGGACCTACGAGCAGTACTTC. Translating it yields CASSLDGTYEQYF.

This clonotype was seen many times. The CDR3 DNA reads TGTGCCAGCAGCACTACAGGGGGCGAAGCAGATACGCAGTATTTT. The encoded protein is CASSTTGGEADTQYF. This rearrangement joins TRBV7-8 to TRBJ2-3, with 9 bases matching TRBD1. Germline lookup yields CDR1 SGHVS and CDR2 FQNEAQ. The CDR3 is 15 amino acids. V was clipped by 5 bases and J by 4 bases; unmatched bases: 7.

This clonotype has at least ten counts. This chain uses TRBV6-5 with TRBJ2-2; D gene unclear. The CDR3 extends over 13 amino acids. V lost 2 bases to trimming and J lost 3 bases, with 4 bases between them. Germline values: CDR1 MNHEY, CDR2 SVGAGI. The CDR3 DNA reads TGTGCCAGCAGTTACGGAGACACCGGGGAGCTGTTTTTT. Translated, it gives CASSYGDTGELFF.

This clonotype has ten or more counts. The rearrangement links TRBV3-1 to TRBJ2-5, with D perhaps TRBD1 (6 bases). With 7 bases removed from V and 0 bases from J, the gap between germline ends came to 12 bases. This CDR3 comprises 14 residues. Germline-derived CDR1 and CDR2 are LGHDT and YNNKEL (reference sequence). CDR3 amino acids: CASTPTGNQETQYF. As DNA, the CDR3 is TGTGCCAGCACCCCCACAGGGAACCAAGAGACCCAGTACTTC.

This clonotype appeared many times. The V gene is TRBV7-9, the J gene TRBJ1-5; unclear D gene. This CDR3 spans 14 amino acids. The ends were cut back, 3 bases at V and 0 bases at J, with 6 bases in the middle. Germline V CDR1 and CDR2: SEHNR, FQNEAQ (reference sequence). The chain's CDR3 is CASSFEGSNQPQHF. CDR3 nucleotides: TGTGCCAGCAGCTTCGAGGGTAGCAATCAGCCCCAGCATTTT.

In its sample, this clonotype was seen many times. The gene calls are TRBV7-6 and TRBJ2-1, with 8 bases that match TRBD2. This CDR3 region has 15 residues. The germline V gene has CDR1 SGHVS and CDR2 FNYEAQ. Trimming removed 3 bases from V and 3 bases from J; junction bases left unmatched: 4. The CDR3 coding sequence is TGTGCCAGCAGCTTGGGGCGGGAGGTCTACAATGAGCAGTTCTTC. Protein: CASSLGREVYNEQFF.

This clonotype has just a few counts. V is TRBV5-4 and J is TRBJ2-2, with D tentatively TRBD2 (6 bases). Looked up from germline, CDR1 is SGHNT and CDR2 is YYREEE (reference sequence). The CDR3 runs 15 residues. V was pared by 4 bases and J by 4 bases, with 14 bases between. CDR3 nucleotides: TGTGCCAGCAGCGCACTAGCTCGTGGCACCGGGGAGCTGTTTTTT. It specifies CASSALARGTGELFF.